What follows describes a single T cell receptor (beta chain). In the original workflow: Estimation of nucleated cell counts relied on the amplification of reference gene primers. Profiled with immunoSEQ multiplex PCR; TCRdb holds only in-frame clones, not every one. V and J calls and clone size are copied from that table; D and trimming were computed from the DNA. The sample yields roughly 150,000 clones, roughly 88% seen once. This entry comes from a study of blood T cell repertoires in COVID-19. Study-level information: Both acute and convalescent COVID-19 samples were obtained from the United States, Italy and Spain. T cells, B-cell-depleted T cells, or PBMCs provided the cDNA or gDNA that served as material.

Germline CDR1 reads LNHDA; CDR2 reads SQIVND (reference sequence). There are 15 residues in the CDR3. V was shortened by 6 bases and J by 4 bases, with 18 bases between the two germline ends. The chain uses TRBV19 and TRBJ1-2; the D gene is possibly TRBD1 (5 bases). Material: PBMCs or T cells enriched from blood (not recorded which). The TCR comes from a man aged 65 to 85 who had been exposed to COVID-19. CDR3 DNA: TGTGCCAGTAGAATCGACCAGGGAGGGAGCTATGGCTACACCTTC. Translated: CASRIDQGGSYGYTF. The variable domain in full, with the rest retrieved from reference TRBV19 and TRBJ1-2, is DGGITQSPKYLFRKEGQNVTLSCEQNLNHDAMYWYRQDPGQGLRLIYYSQIVNDFQKGDIAEGYSVSREKKESFPLTVTSAQKNPTAFYLCASRIDQGGSYGYTFGSGTRLTVV.